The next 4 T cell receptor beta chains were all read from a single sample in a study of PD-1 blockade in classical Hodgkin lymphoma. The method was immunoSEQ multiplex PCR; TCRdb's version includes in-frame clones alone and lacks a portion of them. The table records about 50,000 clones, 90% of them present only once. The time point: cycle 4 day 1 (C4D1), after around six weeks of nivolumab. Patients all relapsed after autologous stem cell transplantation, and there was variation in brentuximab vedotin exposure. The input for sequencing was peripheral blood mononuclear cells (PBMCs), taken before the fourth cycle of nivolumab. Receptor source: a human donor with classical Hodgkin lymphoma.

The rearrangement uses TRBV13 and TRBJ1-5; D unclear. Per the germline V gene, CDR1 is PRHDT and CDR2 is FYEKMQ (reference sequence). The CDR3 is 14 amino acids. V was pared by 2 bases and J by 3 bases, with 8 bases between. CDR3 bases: TGTGCCAGCAGCTTAAAACAGCTCAATCAGCCCCAGCATTTT. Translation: CASSLKQLNQPQHF.

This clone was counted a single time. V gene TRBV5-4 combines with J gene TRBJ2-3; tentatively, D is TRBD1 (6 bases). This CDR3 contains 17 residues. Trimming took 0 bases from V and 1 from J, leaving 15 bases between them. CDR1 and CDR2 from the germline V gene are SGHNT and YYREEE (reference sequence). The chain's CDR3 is CASSLGAGVRGTDTQYF. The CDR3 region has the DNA TGTGCCAGCAGCTTGGGGGCAGGGGTCAGGGGCACAGATACGCAGTATTTT.

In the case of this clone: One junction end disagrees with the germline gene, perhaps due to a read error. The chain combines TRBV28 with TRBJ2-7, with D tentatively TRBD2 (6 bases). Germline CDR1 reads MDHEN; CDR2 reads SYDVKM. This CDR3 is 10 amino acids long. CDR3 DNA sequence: TGTGCCAGCAGGGGCCTAGCGAGCTGGTTC. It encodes CASRGLASWF.

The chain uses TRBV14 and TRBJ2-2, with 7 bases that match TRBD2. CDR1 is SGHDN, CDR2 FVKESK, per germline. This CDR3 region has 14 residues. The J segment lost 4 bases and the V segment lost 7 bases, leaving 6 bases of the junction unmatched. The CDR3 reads CASTERDPTGELFF. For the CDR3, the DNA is TGTGCCAGCACCGAGCGGGACCCCACCGGGGAGCTGTTTTTT.